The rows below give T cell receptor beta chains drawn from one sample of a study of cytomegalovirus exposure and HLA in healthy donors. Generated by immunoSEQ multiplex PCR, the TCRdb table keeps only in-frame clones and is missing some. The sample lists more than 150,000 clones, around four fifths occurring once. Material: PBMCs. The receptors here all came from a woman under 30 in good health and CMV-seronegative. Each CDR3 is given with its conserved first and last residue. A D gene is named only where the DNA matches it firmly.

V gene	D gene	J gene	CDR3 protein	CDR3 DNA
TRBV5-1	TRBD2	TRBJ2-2	CASSRSAGGPDGELFF	TGCGCCAGCAGCCGGTCTGCGGGGGGGCCTGACGGGGAGCTGTTTTTT
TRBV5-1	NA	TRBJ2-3	CASSLVGVTDTQYF	TGCGCCAGCAGCTTGGTAGGGGTCACAGATACGCAGTATTTT
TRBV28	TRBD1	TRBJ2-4	CASSETGLPKNIQYF	TGTGCCAGCAGTGAGACAGGGCTTCCCAAAAACATTCAGTACTTC
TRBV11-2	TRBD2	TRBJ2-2	CASSVDLAGVELFF	TGTGCCAGCAGCGTGGATCTAGCGGGAGTTGAGCTGTTTTTT
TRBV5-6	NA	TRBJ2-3	CASSLRGITSTDTQYF	TGTGCCAGCAGCTTACGCGGGATTACTAGCACAGATACGCAGTATTTT
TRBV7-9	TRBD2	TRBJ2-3	CASRREGKDTQYF	TGTGCCAGCAGGAGGGAGGGGAAAGATACGCAGTATTTT
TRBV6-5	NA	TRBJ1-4	CASRPGTSNEKLFF	TGTGCCAGCAGGCCCGGGACATCTAATGAAAAACTGTTTTTT
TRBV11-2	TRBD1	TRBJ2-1	CASSLVDRGVYNEQFF	TGTGCCAGCAGCTTAGTGGACAGGGGGGTCTACAATGAGCAGTTCTTC
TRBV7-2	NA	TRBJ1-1	CASSLLGVGTEAFF	TGTGCCAGCAGCTTGTTAGGGGTAGGGACTGAAGCTTTCTTT
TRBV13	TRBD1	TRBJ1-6	CASSPRDRANSPLHF	TGTGCCAGCAGCCCCCGGGACAGGGCGAATTCACCCCTCCACTTT